This TCR beta chain was observed in a study of blood T cell repertoires in COVID-19. Per the original data handling: The authors estimated nucleated cell counts from reference gene primer amplification. Assay used: immunoSEQ multiplex PCR; TCRdb lists only in-frame clones, some missing. D and trimming come from the DNA, and the V and J calls and clone size come from that table. The sample lists some 89,000 clones; roughly 72% were seen once. This clone was seen only once. Looked up from germline, CDR1 is MDHEN and CDR2 is SYDVKM. The junction had 4 bases not matched to a gene; V was cut back by 2 bases and J by 5 bases. This CDR3 has 15 residues.

Material for sequencing was peripheral blood. The sequence derives from a man in his sixties or seventies with acute or convalescent COVID-19. The chain couples TRBV28 to TRBJ2-3; 10 nucleotides agree with TRBD1. The CDR3 region has the DNA TGTGCCAGCAGTTTACCCGGGACAGGGGTAGATACGCAGTATTTT. Amino acids: CASSLPGTGVDTQYF.